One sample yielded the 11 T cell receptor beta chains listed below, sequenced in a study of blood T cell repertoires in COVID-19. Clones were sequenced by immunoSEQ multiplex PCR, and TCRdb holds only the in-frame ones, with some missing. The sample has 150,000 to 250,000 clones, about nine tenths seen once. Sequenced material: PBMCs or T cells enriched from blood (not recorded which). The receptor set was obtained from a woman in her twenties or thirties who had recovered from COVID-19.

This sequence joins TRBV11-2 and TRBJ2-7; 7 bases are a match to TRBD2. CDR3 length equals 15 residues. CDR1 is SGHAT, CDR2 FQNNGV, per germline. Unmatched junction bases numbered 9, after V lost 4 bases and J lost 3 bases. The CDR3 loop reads CASSYPQRGLYEQYF. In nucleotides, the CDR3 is TGTGCCAGCAGCTACCCTCAGCGGGGACTCTACGAGCAGTACTTC.

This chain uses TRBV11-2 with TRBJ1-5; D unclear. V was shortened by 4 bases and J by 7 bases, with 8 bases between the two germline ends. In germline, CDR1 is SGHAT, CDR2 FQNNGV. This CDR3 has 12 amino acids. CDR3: CASSSTGQPQHF. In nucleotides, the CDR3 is TGTGCCAGCAGCTCGACCGGGCAGCCCCAGCATTTT.

The CDR3 region has the DNA TGTGCCAGCAGCCAAATGGGGAGGAGCTCCTACAATGAGCAGTTCTTC. Protein product: CASSQMGRSSYNEQFF. The chain links TRBV14 to TRBJ2-1; D is perhaps TRBD2 (6 bases). Germline V gene data show CDR1 as SGHDN and CDR2 as FVKESK. The CDR3 length is 16 residues. The V gene lost 2 bases and the J gene lost 0 bases, with 11 bases spanning the gap.

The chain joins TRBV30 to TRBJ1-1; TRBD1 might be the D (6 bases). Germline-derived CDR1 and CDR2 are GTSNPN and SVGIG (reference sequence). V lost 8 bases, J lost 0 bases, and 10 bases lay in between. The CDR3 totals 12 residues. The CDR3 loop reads CAGNRVNTEAFF. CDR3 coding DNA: TGTGCCGGGAACAGGGTGAACACTGAAGCTTTCTTT.

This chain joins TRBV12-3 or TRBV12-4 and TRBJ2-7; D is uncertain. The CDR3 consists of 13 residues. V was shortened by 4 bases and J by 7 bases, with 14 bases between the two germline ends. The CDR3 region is CASSSSLGREQYF. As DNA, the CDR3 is TGTGCCAGCAGTTCCTCGCTCGGCAGGGAGCAGTACTTC.

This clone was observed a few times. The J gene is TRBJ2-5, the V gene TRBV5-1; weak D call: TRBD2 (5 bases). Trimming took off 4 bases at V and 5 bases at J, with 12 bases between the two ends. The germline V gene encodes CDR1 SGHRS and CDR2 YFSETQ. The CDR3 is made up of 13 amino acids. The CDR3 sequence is CASSTSRGETQYF. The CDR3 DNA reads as TGCGCCAGCAGCACCTCCCGAGGGGAGACCCAGTACTTC.

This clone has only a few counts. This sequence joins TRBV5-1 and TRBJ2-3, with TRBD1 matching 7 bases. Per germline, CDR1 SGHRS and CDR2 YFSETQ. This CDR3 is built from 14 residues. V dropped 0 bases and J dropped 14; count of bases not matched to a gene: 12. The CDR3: CASSLVKGAGNRYF. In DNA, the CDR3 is TGCGCCAGCAGCTTGGTGAAGGGGGCGGGCAATCGGTATTTT.

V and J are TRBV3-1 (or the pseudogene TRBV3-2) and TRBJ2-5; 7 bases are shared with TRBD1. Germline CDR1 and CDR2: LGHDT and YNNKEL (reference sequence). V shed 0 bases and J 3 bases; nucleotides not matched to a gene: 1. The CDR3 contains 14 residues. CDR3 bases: TGTGCCAGCAGCCAAGAAACAGGGGAAGAGACCCAGTACTTC. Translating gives CASSQETGEETQYF.

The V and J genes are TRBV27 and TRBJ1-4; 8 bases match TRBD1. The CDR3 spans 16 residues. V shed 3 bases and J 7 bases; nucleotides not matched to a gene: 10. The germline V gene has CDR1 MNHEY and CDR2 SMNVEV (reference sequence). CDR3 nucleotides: TGTGCCAGCAGTTTCGTCCGGGGGACAGGCGGTGAAAAACTGTTTTTT. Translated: CASSFVRGTGGEKLFF.

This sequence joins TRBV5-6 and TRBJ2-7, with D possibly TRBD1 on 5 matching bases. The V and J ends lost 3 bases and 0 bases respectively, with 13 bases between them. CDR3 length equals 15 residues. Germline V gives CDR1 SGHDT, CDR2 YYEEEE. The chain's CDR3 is CASSWGLTNSYEQYF. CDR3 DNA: TGTGCCAGCAGCTGGGGCTTAACTAACTCCTACGAGCAGTACTTC. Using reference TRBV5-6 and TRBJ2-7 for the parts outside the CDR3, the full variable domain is DAGVTQSPTHLIKTRGQQVTLRCSPKSGHDTVSWYQQALGQGPQFIFQYYEEEERQRGNFPDRFSGHQFPNYSSELNVNALLLGDSALYLCASSWGLTNSYEQYFGPGTRLTVT.

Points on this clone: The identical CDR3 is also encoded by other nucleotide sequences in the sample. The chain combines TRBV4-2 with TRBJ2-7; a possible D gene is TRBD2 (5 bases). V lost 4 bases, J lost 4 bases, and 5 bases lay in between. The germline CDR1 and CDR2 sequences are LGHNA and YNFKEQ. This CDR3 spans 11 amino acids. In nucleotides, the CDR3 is TGTGCCAGCAGCCCGGGATACGAGCAGTACTTC. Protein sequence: CASSPGYEQYF.